Listed below are T cell receptor beta chains from one sample, sequenced in a study of blood T cells in healthy people across ages. TCRdb re-called the 5' RACE reads with MiXCR, one entry per CDR3 protein. Here the sample spans 650,000 to 800,000 distinct CDR3 sequences, approximately 48% being singletons. Source material: blood. Source of these receptors: a man between 60 and 75 years old in good health. Both conserved end residues are part of each CDR3. The order of the fields is clone size, J gene, D gene, V gene, CDR3 protein, CDR3 DNA. A D gene is named only where the DNA matches it firmly. Clone size, where shown, is once, few, many, or a class for clones that have expanded.

>NA|TRBJ2-5|TRBD1|TRBV6-5
CASSYHRDRSTVVYF
TGTGCCAGCAGTTATCACCGGGACAGGTCGACCGTTGTGTACTTC
>many|TRBJ2-3|NA|TRBV10-3
CAIGTDTQYF
TGTGCCATCGGCACAGATACGCAGTATTTT
>few|TRBJ1-5|NA|TRBV20-1
CSASKGFEGNQPQHF
TGCAGTGCTAGCAAGGGTTTTGAAGGCAATCAGCCCCAGCATTTT
>few|TRBJ2-7|NA|TRBV10-3
CAISGTEISYGQYF
TGTGCCATCAGTGGGACAGAAATCTCCTATGGGCAGTACTTC
>NA|TRBJ2-7|NA|TRBV24-1
CATSDPNSYEQYF
TGTGCCACCAGTGACCCAAATAGCTACGAGCAGTACTTC
>NA|TRBJ2-7|NA|TRBV5-6
CASSSLGFTGDDLYNEQYF
TGTGCCAGCAGCTCCTTGGGATTTACAGGAGATGATTTGTACAATGAGCAGTACTTC
>once|TRBJ2-5|NA|TRBV6-1
CASIGGAGETQYF
TGTGCCAGCATTGGGGGGGCCGGGGAGACCCAGTACTTC
>few|TRBJ1-6|TRBD1|TRBV5-1
CASSFGGDSYNSPLHF
TGCGCCAGCAGCTTTGGAGGGGACAGTTATAATTCACCCCTCCACTTT
>NA|TRBJ2-3|NA|TRBV6-1
CASSRTVGDTQYF
TGTGCCAGCTCCCGAACTGTTGGAGATACGCAGTATTTT
>NA|TRBJ1-6|NA|TRBV7-2
CASSLGVENSPLHF
TGTGCCAGCAGCTTAGGGGTAGAGAATTCACCCCTCCACTTT
>NA|TRBJ2-3|TRBD2|TRBV7-9
CASSLARLAGGPDTDTQYF
TGTGCCAGCAGCTTAGCGCGTCTAGCGGGGGGGCCTGACACAGATACGCAGTATTTT
>NA|TRBJ1-1|NA|TRBV29-1
CSVVGQTMNTEAFF
TGCAGCGTTGTTGGACAGACCATGAACACTGAAGCTTTCTTT
>few|TRBJ2-1|NA|TRBV11-2
CASSPLGRFEQFF
TGTGCCAGCAGCCCCCTCGGGCGGTTTGAGCAGTTCTTC
>NA|TRBJ2-3|NA|TRBV29-1
CSVDSTDTQYF
TGCAGCGTTGACAGCACAGATACGCAGTATTTT
>NA|TRBJ1-1|NA|TRBV11-2
CASSIIRKGNTEAFF
TGTGCCAGCAGCATCATAAGGAAAGGTAACACTGAAGCTTTCTTT
>NA|TRBJ2-7|TRBD2|TRBV20-1
CSARADASGGAREQYF
TGCAGTGCTAGAGCCGACGCTAGCGGGGGGGCGAGGGAGCAGTACTTC
>few|TRBJ1-2|TRBD1|TRBV4-3
CASSRADRDNYGYTF
TGCGCCAGCAGCCGAGCGGACAGGGACAACTATGGCTACACCTTC
>few|TRBJ2-1|NA|TRBV20-1
CSARANGYNEQFF
TGCAGTGCTAGAGCGAACGGGTACAATGAGCAGTTCTTC
>NA|TRBJ2-1|TRBD2|TRBV20-1
CSAIAQWASGRTYNEQFF
TGCAGTGCTATTGCCCAGTGGGCTAGCGGGCGAACCTACAATGAGCAGTTCTTC
>NA|TRBJ1-5|NA|TRBV21-1
CANLDGGGGDPINQPQHF
TGTGCCAACCTTGATGGGGGCGGGGGGGACCCTATCAATCAGCCCCAGCATTTT
>NA|TRBJ2-5|TRBD2|TRBV12-3/TRBV12-4
CASSLFQLAGPKNEQYF
TGTGCCAGCAGTTTATTCCAACTAGCGGGTCCAAAAAATGAGCAGTACTTC
>NA|TRBJ2-7|TRBD1|TRBV20-1
CSATGTGPYEQYF
TGCAGTGCTACCGGGACAGGGCCATACGAGCAGTACTTC
>few|TRBJ2-1|TRBD2|TRBV28
CASSEGLAATPPLSYNEQFF
TGTGCCAGCAGTGAAGGACTAGCAGCGACCCCTCCCCTCTCCTACAATGAGCAGTTCTTC
>once|TRBJ2-1|TRBD2|TRBV10-1
CASGQTGGGVNEQFF
TGCGCCAGCGGTCAGACTGGCGGGGGAGTGAATGAGCAGTTCTTC
>NA|TRBJ2-7|NA|TRBV24-1
CATSDPAGREQYF
TGTGCCACCAGTGACCCCGCCGGAAGGGAGCAGTACTTC
>few|TRBJ1-2|NA|TRBV29-1
CSVEDGGLLQNGYTF
TGCAGCGTTGAAGATGGAGGCCTGCTCCAAAACGGCTACACCTTC
>few|TRBJ2-1|TRBD1|TRBV7-9
CASSQNRDSYNEQFF
TGTGCCAGCAGCCAAAACCGGGACAGCTACAATGAGCAGTTCTTC
>many|TRBJ2-5|NA|TRBV4-3
CASSQAVGPQETQYF
TGCGCCAGCAGCCAAGCCGTGGGACCTCAAGAGACCCAGTACTTC
>NA|TRBJ2-5|NA|TRBV19
CASSPSGTGKGQETQYF
TGTGCCAGTAGTCCCTCAGGGACGGGGAAGGGCCAAGAGACCCAGTACTTC
>NA|TRBJ1-2|NA|TRBV12-3/TRBV12-4
CASSLSREPANYGYTF
TGTGCCAGCAGTTTATCCCGGGAGCCGGCTAACTATGGCTACACCTTC
>NA|TRBJ2-7|TRBD1|TRBV5-1
CASSSGMRQGSYEQYF
TGCGCCAGCAGCTCTGGTATGCGACAGGGGTCCTACGAGCAGTACTTC
>NA|TRBJ2-5|TRBD2|TRBV30
CAWSLALVRTSEETQYF
TGTGCCTGGAGTTTGGCCTTGGTTCGTACTAGCGAAGAGACCCAGTACTTC
>NA|TRBJ2-7|TRBD1|TRBV6-1
CASSEGQGAPYEQYF
TGTGCCAGCAGTGAAGGGCAGGGGGCCCCCTACGAGCAGTACTTC
>NA|TRBJ1-5|TRBD1|TRBV5-4
CASSWDRGQPQHF
TGTGCCAGCAGCTGGGACAGGGGACAGCCCCAGCATTTT
>NA|TRBJ1-6|NA|TRBV6-2/TRBV6-3
CASTATGERVNSPLHF
TGTGCCAGCACCGCGACCGGGGAACGGGTCAATTCACCCCTCCACTTT
>NA|TRBJ2-5|NA|TRBV15
CATSRELVAETQYF
TGTGCCACCAGCAGAGAACTAGTCGCGGAGACCCAGTACTTC
>NA|TRBJ1-2|NA|TRBV4-1
CASSQDGLQGVWAGYTF
TGCGCCAGCAGCCAAGATGGACTTCAGGGAGTATGGGCTGGCTACACCTTC
>NA|TRBJ1-2|NA|TRBV3-1
CASSQASGRYGYTF
TGTGCCAGCAGCCAAGCATCAGGGAGATATGGCTACACCTTC
>NA|TRBJ2-5|NA|TRBV30
CAWSVGGGKKTQYF
TGTGCCTGGAGTGTAGGGGGGGGCAAAAAGACCCAGTACTTC
>NA|TRBJ1-5|NA|TRBV20-1
CSARSGPSNQPQHF
TGCAGTGCTAGATCAGGCCCAAGCAATCAGCCCCAGCATTTT
>NA|TRBJ2-1|NA|TRBV11-3
CASNTGQGFSGEQFF
TGTGCCAGCAACACGGGACAAGGGTTTTCGGGCGAGCAGTTCTTC
>many|TRBJ2-3|NA|TRBV15
CATSRESRDTQYF
TGTGCCACCAGCAGAGAGTCTAGGGATACGCAGTATTTT
>NA|TRBJ1-4|NA|TRBV7-4
CASSFTGLGIANEKLFF
TGTGCCAGCAGCTTCACCGGCTTAGGAATTGCTAATGAAAAACTGTTTTTT
>NA|TRBJ2-1|TRBD2|TRBV18
CASSRSSGGDEQFF
TGTGCCAGCTCACGGAGTAGCGGGGGGGATGAGCAGTTCTTC
>NA|TRBJ1-1|TRBD1|TRBV5-1
CASSPLDRGTEAFF
TGCGCCAGCAGCCCGTTGGACAGGGGCACTGAAGCTTTCTTT
>NA|TRBJ2-3|NA|TRBV7-2
CASSLRRGGGTQYF
TGTGCCAGCAGCTTAAGGCGGGGAGGAGGTACGCAGTATTTT
>NA|TRBJ1-6|NA|TRBV6-5
CASSPGRVASPLHF
TGTGCCAGCAGCCCTGGCAGGGTGGCTTCACCCCTCCACTTT
>NA|TRBJ2-5|NA|TRBV6-2/TRBV6-3
CASNPPEQETQYF
TGTGCCAGCAACCCCCCGGAACAAGAGACCCAGTACTTC
>NA|TRBJ2-5|NA|TRBV20-1
CSARDPSVRQTQYF
TGCAGTGCTAGAGACCCCAGCGTTCGTCAGACCCAGTACTTC
>many|TRBJ1-1|TRBD1|TRBV29-1
CSALGQGNTEAFF
TGCAGCGCTCTGGGACAGGGGAACACTGAAGCTTTCTTT
>few|TRBJ2-7|NA|TRBV29-1
CSVGNFQNEQYF
TGCAGCGTAGGCAACTTCCAAAACGAGCAGTACTTC
>few|TRBJ2-4|NA|TRBV25-1
CASGAGSKNIQYF
TGTGCCAGCGGCGCAGGGTCCAAAAACATTCAGTACTTC
>NA|TRBJ2-7|NA|TRBV12-3/TRBV12-4
CASSLAGSPSYEQYF
TGTGCCAGCAGTTTGGCAGGGTCCCCTTCCTACGAGCAGTACTTC